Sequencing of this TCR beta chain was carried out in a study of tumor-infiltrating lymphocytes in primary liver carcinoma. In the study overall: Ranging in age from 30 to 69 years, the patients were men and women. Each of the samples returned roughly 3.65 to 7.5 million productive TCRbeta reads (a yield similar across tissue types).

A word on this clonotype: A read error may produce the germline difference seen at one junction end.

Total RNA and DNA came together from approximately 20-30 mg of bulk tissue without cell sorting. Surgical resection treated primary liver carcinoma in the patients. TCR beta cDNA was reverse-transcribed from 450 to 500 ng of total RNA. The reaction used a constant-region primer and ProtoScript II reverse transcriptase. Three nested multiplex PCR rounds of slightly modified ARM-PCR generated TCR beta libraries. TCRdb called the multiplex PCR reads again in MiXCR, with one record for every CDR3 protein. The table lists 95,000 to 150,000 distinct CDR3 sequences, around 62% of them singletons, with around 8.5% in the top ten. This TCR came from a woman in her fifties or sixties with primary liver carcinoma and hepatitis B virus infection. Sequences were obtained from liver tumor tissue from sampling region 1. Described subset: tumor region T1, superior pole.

The CDR3 protein is CASRSPWTGGGNDQFF. Here the CDR3 DNA reads TGTGCCAGCAGATCACCTTGGACAGGAGGAGGTAATGATCAGTTCTTC. The V call is TRBV11-3, the J call TRBJ2-1; 7 bases align to TRBD1. Germline CDR1 SGHNT, CDR2 YENEEA. This CDR3 region has 16 residues. The complete variable domain, with remaining parts taken from reference TRBV11-3 and TRBJ2-1, reads EAGVVQSPRYKIIEKKQPVAFWCNPISGHNTLYWYLQNLGQGPELLIRYENEEAVDDSQLPKDRFSAERLKGVDSTLKIQPAELGDSAVYLCASRSPWTGGGNDQFFGPGTRLTVL.